The entry that follows covers one TCR beta chain sequence. Its antigen is not yet known. Base qualities are not at hand, and no much larger clone is one base apart. The source of the sample is a study of blood T cell repertoires in COVID-19 (dated by TCRdb to between 2020 and 2021). General notes on the study: Samples from collaborators originated in the United States, Italy and Spain and spanned both the acute and convalescent phases of COVID-19. The material from the prospective study consisted of cDNA or gDNA derived from T cells, B-cell-depleted T cells, or PBMCs. A de-identified subject ID, COVID-19 status, age in years and sex were almost always included in the sample metadata. Samples came from the ongoing ImmuneRACE study (first 160 participants) plus 1,254 subjects from 6 global collaborators. The repertoires were released in a freely available public database meant as a resource for research on the immune response to SARS-CoV-2. Where available, HLA class I and class II types were taken from metadata supplied by the sample provider and were not determined by assay-based typing. Deeply sampled blood TCRbeta repertoires from subjects exposed to, actively infected with, or recovered from COVID-19 were included in the dataset.

Looking up the germline V gene yields CDR1 SGHRS and CDR2 YFSETQ. The CDR3 holds 15 amino acids from the cysteine to the phenylalanine. Just CDR3 DNA is preserved here, 45 bases in frame from base 1. V has 2 bases trimmed and J has 7 bases trimmed; junction bases matching no gene number 5. Points the paper makes about the study in general: The amount of clinical and demographic metadata varied by source and participant and was provided uncurated.

At one collaborating source in Seattle, patients were enrolled during active infection and were followed longitudinally through the course of disease. Each collaborating institution followed its own protocols to collect whole blood in K2EDTA tubes. For TCRbeta analysis, collaborator samples were shipped as frozen whole blood, as isolated PBMCs, or as DNA extracted from either sample type. TCRbeta CDR3 regions were amplified from genomic DNA using the immunoSEQ Assay, a bias-controlled multiplex PCR. The authors' analysis ran thus. The number of nucleated cells in each sample was estimated by amplification of reference gene primers within the assay. To quantify the absolute abundance of each unique TCRbeta CDR3 rearrangement, sequence reads were collapsed and filtered. For each sample, productive Simpson clonality was calculated by taking the square root of Simpson's diversity index across productive rearrangements. TCRdb holds this immuneACCESS table with in-frame rearrangements only. Some clones are missing; in checked studies, unresolved V genes explain under half, and the rest has no known cause. From that table come the V and J calls and clone size; the DNA was used to work out D and trimming. Across this sample there are some 130,000 clones, with more than 90% seen only once. 3.5% to 5% of the sample is in the top ten clones.

In this chain, TRBV5-1 is recombined with TRBJ2-3; 12 bases in the junction line up with TRBD1. The sequence was collected from a man in his 60s with COVID-19, enrolled during active disease. Sequenced sample: peripheral blood. The CDR3 protein is CASSFGTGGGYTQYF. The DNA sequence reads TGCGCCAGCAGCTTTGGGACAGGGGGCGGTTATACGCAGTATTTT.